This record concerns one T cell receptor beta chain sequence. Its specificity is unknown. These data originate in a study of cytotoxic CD8 clonotypes in ibrutinib-treated CLL. The length of the CDR3 is 16 residues. The germline gives CDR1 SGDLS, CDR2 YYNGEE. With 0 bases removed from V and 3 bases from J, the gap between germline ends came to 12 bases. Findings of the study overall: Elevated clonality accompanied ibrutinib response, with a return toward baseline values at progression.

Sequencing was performed with immunoSEQ multiplex PCR; in TCRdb, only in-frame clones are kept and a portion is missing. The table records roughly 24,000 clones, roughly three quarters of them present only once. The chain links TRBV9 to TRBJ1-4; a possible D gene is TRBD1 (5 bases). The sample was PBMCs, taken after 24 months of ibrutinib treatment. The clonotype originates from a human donor with chronic lymphocytic leukemia. CDR3 nucleotides: TGTGCCAGCAGCGTAGCTACCGGGGGATCTAATGAAAAACTGTTTTTT. It encodes CASSVATGGSNEKLFF.